Many counts were recorded for the clone carrying this T cell receptor (beta chain). Its antigen remains unidentified. A library of TCRbeta sequences, prepared with unique molecular identifiers, was generated. In TCRdb, the PCR reads were re-called with MiXCR into one record per CDR3 protein. The sample records approximately 630,000 distinct CDR3 sequences, 10% to 15% being singletons. These data come from a study of T-cell reconstitution after alpha-beta-depleted transplantation in children. General study findings and limits: One year post-transplant, T-cell counts and diversity were largely derived from T cells produced anew. In some patients, recipient T cells and intrathymic progenitors surviving conditioning explained high day-60 diversity.

CDR3 length equals 13 residues. Germline V gives CDR1 SGHAT, CDR2 FQNNGV. V lost 8 bases and J 3 bases, leaving 10 bases between the germline ends. The chain combines TRBV11-2 with TRBJ2-2; D is possibly TRBD1 (6 bases). The TCR was taken from a girl aged 2 to 9 with congenital amegakaryocytic thrombocytopenia, due to receive a stem cell transplant. Sequenced here: PBMCs, sampled before TCRalphabeta/CD19-depleted stem cell transplant. The CDR3 sequence: CASVGQHTGELFF. The CDR3 bases are TGTGCCAGCGTTGGACAGCACACCGGGGAGCTGTTTTTT.